The 17 T cell receptor beta chains below all came from one sample that was sequenced in a study of blood T cell repertoires in COVID-19. Data came from immunoSEQ multiplex PCR; TCRdb stores just in-frame clones and leaves some out. Here the sample spans 140,000 or so clones, around 80% being singletons. The sequenced sample was peripheral blood. These receptor sequences come from a man in his 60s with acute or convalescent COVID-19.

This sequence joins TRBV7-9 and TRBJ1-4; D gene uncertain. The CDR3 is 14 amino acids. V dropped 0 bases and J dropped 4 bases, with 6 bases sitting between them. Germline loops: CDR1 SEHNR, CDR2 FQNEAQ (reference sequence). The CDR3 coding sequence is TGTGCCAGCAGCTTAGCGGGAGTTAATGAAAAACTGTTTTTT. This codes for CASSLAGVNEKLFF.

CDR3 nucleotides: TGTGCCATCAGTGAGTCGTCAGGGCGAGGAAACACCATATATTTT. It specifies CAISESSGRGNTIYF. The chain carries TRBV10-3 and TRBJ1-3, with a tentative D call TRBD1 (5 bases). The length of the CDR3 is 15 residues. The germline gives CDR1 ENHRY, CDR2 SYGVKD. V lost 0 bases and J lost 4, with 10 bases in between.

Comment on this clone: The final CDR3 position lacks the conserved phenylalanine or tryptophan, pointing to a likely read error. This chain uses TRBV4-2 with TRBJ1-2, with 9 bases lining up with TRBD1. CDR1 is LGHNA and CDR2 is YNFKEQ in the germline V gene. The CDR3 is 14 amino acids. J gave up 2 bases and V 3 bases, and 1 base lay outside the gene matches. CDR3 in DNA: TGTGCCAGCAGCCAGGGGACAGGGAACTATGGCTACACCCTC. Protein: CASSQGTGNYGYTL.

This rearrangement joins TRBV10-3 to TRBJ2-7; TRBD2 matches at 7 bases. The CDR3 extends over 11 amino acids. CDR1 and CDR2 (germline): ENHRY, SYGVKD. Unmatched junction bases numbered 4, after V lost 9 bases and J lost 5 bases. CDR3: CAIRRENEQYF. DNA of the CDR3: TGTGCCATTCGGCGGGAGAACGAGCAGTACTTC.

This chain links TRBV6-5 with TRBJ2-5, with TRBD2 identical over 14 bases. Germline assignment: CDR1 MNHEY and CDR2 SVGAGI. J gave up 4 bases and V 5 bases, and 3 bases lay outside the gene matches. The CDR3 contains 15 residues. CDR3 residues: CASSRTSGRRETQYF. The CDR3 bases are TGTGCCAGCAGTCGGACTAGCGGGAGGAGAGAGACCCAGTACTTC.

The genes are TRBV5-1 and TRBJ2-3, with 7 nucleotides matching TRBD2. V gave up 2 bases and J gave up 5 bases; unmatched junction bases: 5. CDR1 SGHRS and CDR2 YFSETQ come from the germline V gene. The CDR3 sequence is 14 residues long. Here the CDR3 reads CASSLRSSGDTQYF. Here the CDR3 DNA reads TGCGCCAGCAGCTTAAGATCTAGCGGAGATACGCAGTATTTT.

This clone was seen at least ten times. This chain uses TRBV18 with TRBJ2-7; possibly TRBD1 for D (5 bases). Germline V gives CDR1 KGHSH, CDR2 LQKENI. The CDR3 spans 14 residues. V was clipped by 6 bases and J by 5 bases, with 17 bases between them. DNA of the CDR3: TGTGCCAGCTCTGGGGCCGTTAAGCCCCACGAGCAGTACTTC. Encoded protein: CASSGAVKPHEQYF.

This chain joins TRBV11-2 and TRBJ2-2, with D maybe TRBD2 (5 bases). Germline assignment: CDR1 SGHAT and CDR2 FQNNGV. V gave up 3 bases and J gave up 4 bases, with 9 bases separating them. The CDR3 length is 14 residues. The CDR3 coding sequence is TGTGCCAGCAGCTTCCTCCGGGGCACCGGGGAGCTGTTTTTT. Protein: CASSFLRGTGELFF.

J is TRBJ1-1 and V is TRBV24-1, with D possibly being TRBD1 (5 bases). V was shortened by 5 bases and J by 3 bases, with 12 bases between the two germline ends. Germline CDR1 is KGHDR and CDR2 is SFDVKD. The CDR3 is 14 residues long. CDR3 region: CATSGNGAYTEAFF. The DNA for the CDR3 is TGTGCCACCAGTGGCAATGGGGCTTACACTGAAGCTTTCTTT.

J is TRBJ2-1 and V is TRBV20-1; no clear D. CDR1 DFQATT and CDR2 SNEGSKA come from the germline V gene (reference sequence). Trimming took off 5 bases at V and 8 bases at J, with 7 bases between the two ends. CDR3 size: 10 residues. The CDR3 DNA reads TGCAGTGCTGGAGCGTATGAGCAGTTCTTC. As protein: CSAGAYEQFF.

This clone was observed a few times. The rearrangement uses TRBV15 and TRBJ2-7; D remains ambiguous. V lost 0 bases, J lost 9 bases, and 9 bases lay in between. In germline, CDR1 is LNHNV, CDR2 YYDKDF (reference sequence). The CDR3 extends over 12 amino acids. CDR3 nucleotides: TGTGCCACCAGCAGAGACTCAGTCGTGCAGTACTTC. Amino acid sequence: CATSRDSVVQYF.

This clone was found once. V usage is TRBV7-3 and J usage is TRBJ2-2, with 8 positions matching TRBD2. This CDR3 contains 16 residues. Germline loops: CDR1 SGHTA, CDR2 FQGTGA. J lost 0 bases, V lost 5 bases, and 5 bases had no gene match. CDR3 nucleotides: TGTGCCAGCAGCCCAATAGCGGGGCCGAACACCGGGGAGCTGTTTTTT. As protein: CASSPIAGPNTGELFF.

The chain couples TRBV28 to TRBJ1-4; D is perhaps TRBD1 (6 bases). Trimming removed 4 bases from V and 10 bases from J, with 10 bases in between. Germline V gives CDR1 MDHEN, CDR2 SYDVKM. The CDR3 totals 12 residues. The CDR3 bases are TGTGCCAGCAGTTCCCCACAGGGAAAACTGTTTTTT. Translating gives CASSSPQGKLFF.

The CDR3 sequence: CATSDTGTGLYNEQFF. The CDR3, as DNA: TGTGCCACCAGTGACACCGGGACAGGGCTTTACAATGAGCAGTTCTTC. V usage is TRBV24-1 and J usage is TRBJ2-1; 9 nucleotides agree with TRBD1. The length of the CDR3 is 16 residues. The germline V gene encodes CDR1 KGHDR and CDR2 SFDVKD. V shed 4 bases, J shed 4 bases, and the junction held 7 bases outside the gene matches.

V is TRBV19 and J is TRBJ1-2; D is unclear. CDR1 and CDR2 from the germline V gene are LNHDA and SQIVND (reference sequence). Trimming shortened V by 3 bases and J by 8 bases, and 16 bases separated the two germline ends. This CDR3 is 14 amino acids long. Here the CDR3 reads CASSIPAGVSGYTF. The CDR3 coding sequence is TGTGCCAGTAGTATCCCCGCGGGCGTGAGCGGCTACACCTTC.

The chain joins TRBV7-8 to TRBJ1-4; 9 bases agree with TRBD1. CDR3 length: 15 amino acids. Germline V gene sequence: CDR1 SGHVS, CDR2 FQNEAQ. Trimming removed 2 bases from V and 7 bases from J; junction bases left unmatched: 5. The CDR3 protein is CASSLIGTGSEKLFF. CDR3 bases: TGTGCCAGCAGCTTAATCGGGACAGGGAGTGAAAAACTGTTTTTT.

The chain carries TRBV28 and TRBJ1-5; 8 positions agree with TRBD1. CDR1 is MDHEN and CDR2 is SYDVKM in the germline V gene. The J segment lost 0 bases and the V segment lost 2 bases, leaving 0 bases of the junction unmatched. This CDR3 contains 15 residues. The CDR3 is CASSLDRGSNQPQHF. For the CDR3, the DNA is TGTGCCAGCAGTTTAGACAGGGGTAGCAATCAGCCCCAGCATTTT.